This T cell receptor (beta chain) stems from a study of T cells expressing NK-cell markers. Generation of TCR beta cDNA was performed by 5'RACE template switching incorporating UMIs. TCRdb re-called the 5' RACE reads and shows each CDR3 protein once, DNA omitted. Its table lists 200,000 to 300,000 distinct CDR3 sequences. Germline CDR1 MDHEN, CDR2 SYDVKM. The CDR3 has 16 residues. This clonotype was sampled from a man between 18 and 35 years old in good health. The sample consisted of blood T cells: a sorted CD56 or NKG2C T cell subset, CD4+ or CD8+ T cells, or bulk PBMC T cells (not recorded which). The chain joins TRBV28 to TRBJ2-7; TCRdb designates TRBD2, a call that cannot be tested without DNA. The chain's CDR3 is CASSISSGRARYEQYF.